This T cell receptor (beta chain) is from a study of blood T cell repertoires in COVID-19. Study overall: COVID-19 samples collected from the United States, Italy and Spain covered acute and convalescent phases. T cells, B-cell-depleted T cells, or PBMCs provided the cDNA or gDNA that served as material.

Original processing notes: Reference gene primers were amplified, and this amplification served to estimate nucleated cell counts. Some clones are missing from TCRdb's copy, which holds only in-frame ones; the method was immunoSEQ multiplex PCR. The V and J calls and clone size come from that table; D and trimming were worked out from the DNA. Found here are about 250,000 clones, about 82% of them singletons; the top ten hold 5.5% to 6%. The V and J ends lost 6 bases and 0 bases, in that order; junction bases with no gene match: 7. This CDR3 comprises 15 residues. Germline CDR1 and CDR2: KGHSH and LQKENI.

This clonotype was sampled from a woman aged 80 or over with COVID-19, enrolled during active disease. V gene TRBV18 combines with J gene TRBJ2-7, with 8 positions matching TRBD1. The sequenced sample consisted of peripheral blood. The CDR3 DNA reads TGTGCCAGCTCCCTTACTACAGGGGGCTCCTACGAGCAGTACGTC. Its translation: CASSLTTGGSYEQYV.